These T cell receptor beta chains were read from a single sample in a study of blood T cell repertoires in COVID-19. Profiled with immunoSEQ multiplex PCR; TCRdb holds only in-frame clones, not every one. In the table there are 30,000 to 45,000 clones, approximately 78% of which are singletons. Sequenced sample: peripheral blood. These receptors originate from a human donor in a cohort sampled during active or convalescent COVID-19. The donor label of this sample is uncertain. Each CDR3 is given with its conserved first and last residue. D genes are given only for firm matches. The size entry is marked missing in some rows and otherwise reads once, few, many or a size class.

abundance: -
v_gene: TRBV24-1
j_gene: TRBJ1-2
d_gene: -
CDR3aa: CATSDSGQGGGYTF
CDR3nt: TGTGCCACCAGTGACTCGGGACAAGGTGGAGGCTACACCTTC

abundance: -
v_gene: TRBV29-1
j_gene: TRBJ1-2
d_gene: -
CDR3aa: CSVRERERAYGYTF
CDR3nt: TGCAGCGTAAGAGAACGGGAAAGGGCCTATGGCTACACCTTC

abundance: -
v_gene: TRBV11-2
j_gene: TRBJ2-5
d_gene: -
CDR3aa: CASSPAVQETQYF
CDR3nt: TGTGCCAGCAGCCCAGCGGTCCAAGAGACCCAGTACTTC

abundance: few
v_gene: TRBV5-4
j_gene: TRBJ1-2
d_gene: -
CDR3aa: CASSLAGRQANYGYTF
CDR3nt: TGTGCCAGCAGCCTAGCAGGACGACAGGCTAACTATGGCTACACCTTC

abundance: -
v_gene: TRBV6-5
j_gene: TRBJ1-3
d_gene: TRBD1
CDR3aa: CASSYRGRSTGNTIYF
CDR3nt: TGTGCCAGCAGCTACAGGGGAAGGTCTACGGGAAACACCATATATTTT

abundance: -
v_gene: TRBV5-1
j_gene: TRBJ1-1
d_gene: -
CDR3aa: CASTREGSLMNTEAFF
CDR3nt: TGCGCCAGCACCCGGGAAGGGTCCCTAATGAACACTGAAGCTTTCTTT

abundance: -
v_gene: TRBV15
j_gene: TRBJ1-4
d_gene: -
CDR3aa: CATSRDSGSGEKLFF
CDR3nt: TGTGCCACCAGCAGAGATTCGGGGAGTGGTGAAAAACTGTTTTTT

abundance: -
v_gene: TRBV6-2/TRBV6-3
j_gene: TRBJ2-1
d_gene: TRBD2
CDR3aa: CASSYFARASGRGNEQFF
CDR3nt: TGTGCCAGCAGTTACTTTGCGCGGGCTAGCGGGAGGGGAAATGAGCAGTTCTTC

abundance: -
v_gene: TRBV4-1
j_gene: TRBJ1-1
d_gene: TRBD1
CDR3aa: CASSPGQGLTEAFF
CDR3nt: TGCGCCAGCAGCCCGGGACAGGGGCTCACTGAAGCTTTCTTT

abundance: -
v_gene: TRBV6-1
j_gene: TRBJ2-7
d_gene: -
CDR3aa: CASSEDLEQYF
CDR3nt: TGTGCCAGCAGTGAAGATCTCGAGCAGTACTTC

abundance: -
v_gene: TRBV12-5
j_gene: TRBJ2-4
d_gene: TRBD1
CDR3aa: CASGTGQGVNIQYF
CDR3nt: TGTGCTAGTGGTACGGGACAGGGGGTGAACATTCAGTACTTC

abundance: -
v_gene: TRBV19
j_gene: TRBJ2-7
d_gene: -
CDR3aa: CASSIDLLRGREQYF
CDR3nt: TGTGCCAGTAGTATAGATCTGTTGAGAGGGAGAGAGCAGTACTTC

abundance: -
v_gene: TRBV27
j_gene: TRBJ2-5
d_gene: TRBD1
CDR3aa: CASSPNGQAQETQYF
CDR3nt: TGTGCCAGCAGTCCGAACGGACAGGCCCAAGAGACCCAGTACTTC

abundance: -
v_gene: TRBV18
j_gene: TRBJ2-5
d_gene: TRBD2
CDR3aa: CASSPEAGGEETQYF
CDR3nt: TGTGCCAGCTCACCAGAGGCGGGAGGGGAAGAGACCCAGTACTTC

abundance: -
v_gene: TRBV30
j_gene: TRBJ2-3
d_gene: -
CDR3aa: CAWSPQGTDTQYF
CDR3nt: TGTGCCTGGAGCCCACAGGGAACCGATACGCAGTATTTT

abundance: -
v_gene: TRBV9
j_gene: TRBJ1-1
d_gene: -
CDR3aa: CASSVFPGDTEAFF
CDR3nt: TGTGCCAGCAGCGTATTCCCGGGGGATACTGAAGCTTTCTTT

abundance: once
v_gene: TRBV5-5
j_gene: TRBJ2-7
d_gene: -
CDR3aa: CASSLAIVPYEQYF
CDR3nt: TGTGCCAGCAGCTTGGCCATAGTCCCTTACGAGCAGTACTTC